This passage covers 22 T cell receptor beta chains from one sample sequenced in a study of blood T cell repertoires in COVID-19. TCRdb's table, derived via immunoSEQ multiplex PCR, lists solely in-frame clones and lacks some. The data contain roughly 150,000 clones, around nine tenths of them seen just once; the ten biggest clones take up around 5%. The source material was peripheral blood. The receptors were gathered from a human donor in a cohort sampled during active COVID-19.

The genes are TRBV7-9 and TRBJ1-2; a weak D match, TRBD1 (6 bases). Germline loops: CDR1 SEHNR, CDR2 FQNEAQ (reference sequence). CDR3 size: 15 residues. The germline V and J ends were trimmed by 1 base and 6 bases, with 15 bases remaining between them. CDR3 sequence (DNA): TGTGCCAGCAGCTTAGAGTCCGGGACATCCAATGGCTACACCTTC. This gives the protein CASSLESGTSNGYTF.

A few counts support this clone. The chain couples TRBV12-3 or TRBV12-4 to TRBJ1-2; 7 bases map to TRBD1. Trimming took 2 bases from V and 7 from J; bases not matched to a gene: 4. The CDR3 sequence is 13 residues long. The CDR3 reads CASSLYPGGGYTF. CDR3 nucleotide sequence: TGTGCCAGCAGTTTATACCCAGGGGGTGGCTACACCTTC.

As concerns this clone: The same CDR3 is also encoded by other DNA sequences in this sample. The genes are TRBV7-8 and TRBJ1-2; 8 bases map to TRBD1. Losses at the gene ends were 3 bases for V and 4 bases for J; bases not matched to a gene: 4. Germline loops: CDR1 SGHVS, CDR2 FQNEAQ. This CDR3 has 14 amino acids. CDR3 bases: TGTGCCAGCAGCTTGGGGCAGGGGGCCTATGGCTACACCTTC. It translates to CASSLGQGAYGYTF. Using reference TRBV7-8 and TRBJ1-2 for the parts outside the CDR3, the full variable domain is GAGVSQSPRYKVAKRGQDVALRCDPISGHVSLFWYQQALGQGPEFLTYFQNEAQLDKSGLPSDRFFAERPEGSVSTLKIQRTQQEDSAVYLCASSLGQGAYGYTFGSGTRLTVV.

This chain joins TRBV11-3 and TRBJ1-1; a possible D gene is TRBD1 (6 bases). The CDR3 spans 13 residues. Trimming pared 6 bases from V and 0 bases from J, leaving 8 bases between. CDR1 is SGHNT and CDR2 is YENEEA in the germline V gene. The CDR3 DNA reads as TGTGCCAGCAGATGGACAGTGAACACTGAAGCTTTCTTT. Protein sequence: CASRWTVNTEAFF.

The chain combines TRBV28 with TRBJ2-7; TRBD1 might be the D (6 bases). V was clipped by 5 bases and J by 4 bases, with 9 bases between them. The CDR3 spans 12 residues. Germline-derived CDR1 and CDR2 are MDHEN and SYDVKM. CDR3 region: CASSPRGYEQYF. For the CDR3, the DNA is TGTGCCAGCAGTCCCAGGGGTTACGAGCAGTACTTC.

This chain uses TRBV10-3 with TRBJ2-3; 9 bases map to TRBD2. Germline V gene lookup returns CDR1 ENHRY and CDR2 SYGVKD. CDR3 length equals 16 residues. J gave up 5 bases and V 8 bases, and 14 bases lay outside the gene matches. The CDR3 sequence: CAIGMSASGTIDTQYF. Here the CDR3 DNA reads TGTGCCATCGGGATGTCGGCTAGCGGGACGATAGATACGCAGTATTTT.

J is TRBJ2-2 and V is TRBV4-1, with D possibly matching TRBD1 (6 bases). The V end lost 5 bases, the J end lost 3 bases, and 13 bases lay between the germline ends. CDR3 size: 15 residues. Germline V CDR1 and CDR2: MGHRA, YSYEKL. In nucleotides, the CDR3 is TGCGCCAGCAGCGTAACAGGGTCCTACACCGGGGAGCTGTTTTTT. It specifies CASSVTGSYTGELFF.

The chain recombines TRBV5-1 with TRBJ2-3; 7 bases are shared with TRBD1. Trimming at V came to 0 bases and at J to 2 bases, leaving 9 bases not matched to a gene. Germline V gene lookup returns CDR1 SGHRS and CDR2 YFSETQ. The CDR3 runs to 17 residues. This CDR3 is CASSLGWDRSFTDTQYF. CDR3 in DNA: TGCGCCAGCAGCTTGGGTTGGGACAGAAGTTTCACAGATACGCAGTATTTT.

The genes are TRBV9 and TRBJ1-4; D is perhaps TRBD1 (6 bases). V was shortened by 3 bases and J by 7 bases, with 16 bases between the two germline ends. Germline CDR1 and CDR2: SGDLS and YYNGEE. The CDR3 has 15 amino acids. CDR3 DNA sequence: TGTGCCAGCAGCGGGGACAAAGAAATCGGTGAAAAACTGTTTTTT. Protein sequence: CASSGDKEIGEKLFF.

The chain joins TRBV15 to TRBJ1-6; 7 nucleotides match TRBD1. The CDR3 runs to 16 residues. Germline assignment: CDR1 LNHNV and CDR2 YYDKDF (reference sequence). The ends lost 3 bases at V and 8 bases at J; junction bases unmatched: 10. CDR3 sequence: CATSRRPDRFDSPLHF. CDR3 sequence (DNA): TGTGCCACCAGCAGGCGACCGGACAGGTTCGATTCACCCCTCCACTTT.

The chain couples TRBV9 to TRBJ2-5; 9 bases match TRBD1. This CDR3 is built from 16 residues. The V gene's germline CDR1 is SGDLS and CDR2 YYNGEE. The junction had 12 bases not matched to a gene; V was cut back by 0 bases and J by 9 bases. CDR3 protein: CASSVGGTGLARAQYF. The CDR3 DNA sequence: TGTGCCAGCAGCGTAGGCGGGACAGGGCTCGCAAGGGCCCAGTACTTC.

This clone was found once. The J gene is TRBJ2-1, the V gene TRBV15; 10 positions agree with TRBD2. This CDR3 has 15 residues. Germline-derived CDR1 and CDR2 are LNHNV and YYDKDF (reference sequence). Trimming at V came to 1 base and at J to 11 bases, leaving 8 bases not matched to a gene. CDR3 bases: TGTGCCACCAGCAGAGGCCGGGAGGGACTAGCGAAGCAGTTCTTC. It yields the protein CATSRGREGLAKQFF.

J is TRBJ1-5 and V is TRBV12-3 or TRBV12-4; unclear D gene. The CDR3 runs 13 residues. Trimming took 2 bases from V and 7 from J, leaving 9 bases between them. The CDR3 DNA reads as TGTGCCAGCAGTTTATCGGGGAGCCAGCCCCAGCATTTT. This sequence encodes CASSLSGSQPQHF.

The V and J genes are TRBV19 and TRBJ2-1, with D perhaps TRBD2 (5 bases). The CDR3 contains 13 residues. Trimming left V 3 bases short and J 10 bases short, with 13 bases between. Per germline, CDR1 LNHDA and CDR2 SQIVND (reference sequence). CDR3 residues: CASSIGPGSEQFF. The CDR3 DNA reads as TGTGCCAGTAGTATCGGGCCGGGATCGGAGCAGTTCTTC.

This clone was seen at least ten times. The chain has TRBV9 and TRBJ2-7; maybe TRBD1 (6 bases). Germline CDR1 SGDLS, CDR2 YYNGEE. Trimming removed 3 bases from V and 3 bases from J, with 10 bases in between. There are 13 residues in the CDR3. CDR3 sequence (DNA): TGTGCCAGCAGCGGAGGGACAAACTACGAGCAGTACTTC. Translated, it gives CASSGGTNYEQYF.

V usage is TRBV30 and J usage is TRBJ2-7; possible D gene TRBD2, 5 bases. The CDR3 is 13 amino acids. Trimming took off 2 bases at V and 4 bases at J, with 12 bases between the two ends. The V gene's germline CDR1 is GTSNPN and CDR2 SVGIG (reference sequence). The CDR3 sequence: CAWSPSDSYEQYF. As DNA, the CDR3 is TGTGCCTGGAGTCCCTCGGACTCATACGAGCAGTACTTC.

The chain is built from TRBV6-5 and TRBJ2-7; 10 bases agree with TRBD1. The CDR3 length is 14 residues. J lost 4 bases, V lost 7 bases, and 7 bases had no gene match. Germline CDR1 is MNHEY and CDR2 is SVGAGI. The CDR3 region is CASNRGQGDYEQYF. The DNA of the CDR3 is TGTGCCAGCAATAGAGGACAGGGGGATTACGAGCAGTACTTC.

The chain employs TRBV7-9 and TRBJ2-7; 7 bases are shared with TRBD1. This CDR3 is built from 15 residues. The germline V gene encodes CDR1 SEHNR and CDR2 FQNEAQ (reference sequence). The ends lost 5 bases at V and 6 bases at J; junction bases unmatched: 13. DNA of the CDR3: TGTGCCAGCAGCGTCGGGACAGTACTGAGCGGCGAGCAGTACTTC. This codes for CASSVGTVLSGEQYF.

The chain joins TRBV11-3 to TRBJ2-7; weak D call: TRBD1 (6 bases). CDR3 length: 17 residues. The V end lost 1 base, the J end lost 0 bases, and 16 bases lay between the germline ends. Germline CDR1 and CDR2: SGHNT and YENEEA. The CDR3 DNA reads as TGTGCCAGCAGCTTAGGGGACCGGGACATAATCTCCTACGAGCAGTACTTC. Protein sequence: CASSLGDRDIISYEQYF. Complete variable domain (other parts from reference TRBV11-3 and TRBJ2-7): EAGVVQSPRYKIIEKKQPVAFWCNPISGHNTLYWYLQNLGQGPELLIRYENEEAVDDSQLPKDRFSAERLKGVDSTLKIQPAELGDSAVYLCASSLGDRDIISYEQYFGPGTRLTVT.

This clone came up once. J is TRBJ2-7 and V is TRBV2, with a weak D call TRBD2 (7 bases). V dropped 7 bases and J dropped 4 bases, with 17 bases sitting between them. CDR1 SNHLY and CDR2 FYNNEI come from the germline V gene. CDR3 size: 14 residues. The CDR3 loop is CASTRRRGGYEQYF. CDR3 DNA sequence: TGTGCCAGCACCCGGAGGAGGGGGGGGTACGAGCAGTACTTC.

This sequence joins TRBV9 and TRBJ1-2; tentatively, D is TRBD1 (5 bases). Per germline, CDR1 SGDLS and CDR2 YYNGEE. The CDR3 length is 13 residues. Trimming removed 0 bases at V and 8 bases at J, with 11 bases between. CDR3 DNA sequence: TGTGCCAGCAGCGTAGGTCAGGGTGGAGGCTACACCTTC. Protein product: CASSVGQGGGYTF.

There are a few counts of this clone. The CDR3 here is CASSLSARRSNEQFF. CDR3 in DNA: TGTGCCAGCAGTTTATCGGCACGAAGGAGCAATGAGCAGTTCTTC. The chain has TRBV27 and TRBJ2-1; D gene unclear. CDR3 length: 15 amino acids. Trimming cost V 0 bases and J 6 bases, with 12 bases left between them. CDR1 is MNHEY, CDR2 SMNVEV, per germline (reference sequence).